Given below is one T cell receptor (beta chain) in context. Its target is unknown. The data were obtained in a study of T cells after yellow fever vaccination. Overall study context: The authors prepared low-cell-number fractions using SMART-Seq v4 Ultra Low Input.

Germline assignment: CDR1 DFQATT and CDR2 SNEGSKA (reference sequence). V was shortened by 6 bases and J by 2 bases, with 14 bases between the two germline ends. This CDR3 has 13 residues. TCRdb analysed the 5' RACE reads with MiXCR anew, one entry per CDR3 protein. The sample includes over 100,000 distinct CDR3 sequences, 7.5% to 9.5% of them seen just once. Whole-study results and caveats: Once the booster was given, most primary-vaccination clones reappeared, at about 97% for CD4 and approximately 88% for CD8.

The chain carries TRBV20-1 and TRBJ2-7; D gene uncertain. This sample comprised CD8+ T cells sorted from PBMCs, obtained 45 days after the yellow fever booster vaccination. This TCR came from a man younger than 40 who received the YFV17D yellow fever vaccine. CDR3 nucleotides: TGCAGTGCCTCCGTAGACTCAACCTACGAGCAGTACTTC. It specifies CSASVDSTYEQYF.